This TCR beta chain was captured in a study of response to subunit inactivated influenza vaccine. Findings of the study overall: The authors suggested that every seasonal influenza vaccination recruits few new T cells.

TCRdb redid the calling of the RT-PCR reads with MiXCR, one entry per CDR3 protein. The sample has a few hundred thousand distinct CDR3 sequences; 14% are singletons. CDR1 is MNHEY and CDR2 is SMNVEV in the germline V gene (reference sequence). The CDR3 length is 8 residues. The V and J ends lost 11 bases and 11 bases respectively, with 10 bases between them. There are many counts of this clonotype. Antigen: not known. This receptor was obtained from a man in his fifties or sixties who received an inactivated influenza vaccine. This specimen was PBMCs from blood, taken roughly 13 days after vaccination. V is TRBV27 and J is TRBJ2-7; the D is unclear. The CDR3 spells CAPWVEYF. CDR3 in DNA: TGTGCCCCCTGGGTGGAGTACTTC.